This T cell receptor beta chain was profiled in a study of T cell changes during pregnancy in multiple sclerosis. This table comes from immunoSEQ multiplex PCR, and its TCRdb copy is limited to in-frame clones, with some not included. The sample carries roughly 29,000 clones, around 91% recorded once. Trimming shortened V by 0 bases and J by 5 bases, and 10 bases separated the two germline ends. Per germline, CDR1 LGHNA and CDR2 YSLEER. This CDR3 region has 14 residues. The sequencing here drew on CD8+ T cells from peripheral blood mononuclear cells, taken after pregnancy. The sequence was collected from a female donor with multiple sclerosis, enrolled in a pregnancy study. The chain carries TRBV4-3 and TRBJ1-1; D gene uncertain. The CDR3 here is CASSQEVSYTEAFF. The CDR3 DNA reads TGCGCCAGCAGCCAAGAGGTCAGTTATACTGAAGCTTTCTTT.